The 6 T cell receptor beta chains given below trace back to one sample, sequenced in a study of T cells after yellow fever vaccination. TCRdb itself ran the 5' RACE reads through MiXCR, one entry per CDR3 protein. The sample consists of hundreds of thousands of distinct CDR3 sequences, 9% to 15% of them appearing once. The sequencing here drew on PBMCs, taken on the day of the yellow fever booster vaccination. The source of these receptors is a man aged 25 to 45 who received the YFV17D yellow fever vaccine.

The chain recombines TRBV7-9 with TRBJ1-5; 7 bases are shared with TRBD1. The J segment lost 1 base and the V segment lost 4 bases, leaving 10 bases of the junction unmatched. The germline V gene encodes CDR1 SEHNR and CDR2 FQNEAQ (reference sequence). This CDR3 is 17 amino acids long. CDR3 DNA sequence: TGTGCCAGCAGCTCCCTCGAGTGGGACAGAAGCAATCAGCCCCAGCATTTT. Translating it yields CASSSLEWDRSNQPQHF.

The genes are TRBV12-3 or TRBV12-4 and TRBJ2-5, with 7 bases matching TRBD2. Germline trimming cut 4 bases from V and 5 bases from J; bases unmatched to any gene: 4. The CDR3 contains 13 residues. The CDR3 loop reads CASSWTRGETQYF. CDR3 nucleotides: TGTGCCAGCAGTTGGACTAGAGGGGAGACCCAGTACTTC.

This clonotype showed up just a few times. The chain is built from TRBV28 and TRBJ2-7; weak D call: TRBD2 (6 bases). Germline-derived CDR1 and CDR2 are MDHEN and SYDVKM. The CDR3 is 13 residues long. V was shortened by 6 bases and J by 7 bases, with 16 bases between the two germline ends. This CDR3 is CASSPGRRQEQYF. In DNA, the CDR3 is TGTGCCAGCAGCCCAGGGAGGCGTCAAGAGCAGTACTTC.

This clonotype was seen more than once but under ten times. The chain couples TRBV15 to TRBJ2-5, with D perhaps given as TRBD1 or TRBD2 (5 bases each). Germline V gene sequence: CDR1 LNHNV, CDR2 YYDKDF (reference sequence). The ends were cut back, 5 bases at V and 7 bases at J, with 11 bases in the middle. The CDR3 has 12 amino acids. CDR3: CATSGARGTQYF. The CDR3 DNA reads as TGTGCCACCAGCGGAGCGAGGGGGACCCAGTACTTC.

This clonotype was seen only a few times. The chain recombines TRBV29-1 with TRBJ2-6; 12 positions agree with TRBD1. Germline trimming cut 6 bases from V and 2 bases from J; bases unmatched to any gene: 11. Germline loops: CDR1 SQVTM, CDR2 ANQGSEA. The CDR3 totals 18 residues. CDR3 region: CSVLHRDRGRTGANVLTF. CDR3 nucleotide sequence: TGCAGCGTCTTACACCGGGACAGGGGGCGTACTGGGGCCAACGTCCTGACTTTC.

The CDR3 region has the DNA TGTGCCAGCAGCCAAGCACTACTCGTCAGGGGCACTGAAGCTTTCTTT. It encodes CASSQALLVRGTEAFF. The chain is built from TRBV3-1 and TRBJ1-1, with D possibly being TRBD1 (6 bases). Germline V gives CDR1 LGHDT, CDR2 YNNKEL (reference sequence). This CDR3 contains 16 residues. V gave up 1 base and J gave up 4 bases, with 16 bases separating them.